The TCR beta chain under discussion was sequenced for a study of T cells after somatic rescue of genetic block. Produced via immunoSEQ multiplex PCR; TCRdb's table is partial and in-frame only. The table records 68,000 or so clones, less than 95% of them present only once. Looked up from germline, CDR1 is SGHTA and CDR2 is FQGNSA. The CDR3 runs to 15 residues. V lost 5 bases and J lost 5; bases outside the gene matches: 8. The material sequenced was peripheral blood mononuclear cells (PBMCs). The receptor was isolated from a man aged 40-49 years. The rearrangement links TRBV7-2 to TRBJ2-5, with TRBD2 matching over 10 bases. The CDR3 region is CASSPSGRAEETQYF. CDR3 coding DNA: TGTGCCAGCAGCCCCAGCGGGAGGGCCGAGGAGACCCAGTACTTC.